This T cell receptor (beta chain) was retrieved from a study of shared clonotypes between healthy human individuals. Points from the study as a whole: Tissues were not sampled, only blood, and their repertoires likely differ.

On this clone itself: Its specificity is unknown.

Genomic DNA, for the unsorted samples, came from about 90 million PBMCs. The V and J ends lost 2 bases and 0 bases respectively, with 6 bases between them. This CDR3 comprises 13 residues. Germline V CDR1 and CDR2: SGHDT, YYEEEE. Using ten immunoSEQ deep assay plates, investigators sequenced unsorted PBMC DNA. The protocol was immunoSEQ multiplex PCR, while the TCRdb copy is restricted to in-frame clones and leaves out a portion. The sample shows fewer than 600,000 clones, roughly three quarters of them seen only once. The chain recombines TRBV5-6 with TRBJ2-7; D remains unclear. This clonotype was obtained from a middle-aged woman in good health. Some clones in this sample may be carry-over from other donors' samples. Source material: PBMCs. DNA of the CDR3: TGTGCCAGCAGCTTCTATAGCTCCTACGAGCAGTACTTC. Translating gives CASSFYSSYEQYF.